This T cell receptor beta chain was captured by sequencing in a study of T cell repertoires in cytomegalovirus infection. For the study at large: As its CMV epitopes, the study selected recently identified HLA-C-restricted and well-studied HLA-B-restricted targets. Carrying CMV and the relevant HLA type showed in public TCR beta signatures. Study outcomes and limitations: Cumulated frequencies of public TCR beta families served to identify carriers of CMV plus the relevant HLA.

V lost 5 bases and J lost 6; bases outside the gene matches: 15. Germline V gene data show CDR1 as LNHDA and CDR2 as SQIVND (reference sequence). The CDR3 is made up of 17 amino acids. Only a few counts were recorded for this clonotype. Its antigen is unknown. Via MiXCR, TCRdb re-called the reads, giving one row per CDR3 protein. The repertoire holds 110,000 to 150,000 distinct CDR3 sequences, with more than 25% as singletons. The chain employs TRBV19 and TRBJ1-5; TRBD1 agrees at 8 bases. This sequence was found in a human donor in good health (CMV status not recorded). Some clones in this sample may be carry-over from other donors' samples. The starting material was CD8+ T cells from cultured PBMCs, obtained from culture after CMV antigen stimulation. The CDR3 DNA is TGTGCCAGTAGTGCCCTGCCGGGACAGGTCCGGGGTCAGCCCCAGCATTTT. This encodes CASSALPGQVRGQPQHF.